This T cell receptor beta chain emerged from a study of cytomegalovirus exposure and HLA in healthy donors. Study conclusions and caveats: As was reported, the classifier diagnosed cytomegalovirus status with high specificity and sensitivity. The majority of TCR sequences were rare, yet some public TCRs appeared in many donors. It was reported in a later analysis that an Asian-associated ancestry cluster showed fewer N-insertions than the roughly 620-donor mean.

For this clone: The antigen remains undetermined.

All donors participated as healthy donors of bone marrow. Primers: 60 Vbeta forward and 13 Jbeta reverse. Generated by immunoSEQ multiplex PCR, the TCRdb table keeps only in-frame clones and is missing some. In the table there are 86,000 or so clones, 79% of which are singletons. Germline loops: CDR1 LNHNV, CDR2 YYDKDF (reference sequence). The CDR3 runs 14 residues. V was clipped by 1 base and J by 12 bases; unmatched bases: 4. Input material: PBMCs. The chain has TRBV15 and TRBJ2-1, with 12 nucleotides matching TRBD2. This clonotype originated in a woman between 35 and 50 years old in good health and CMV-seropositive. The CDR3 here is CATSRGASGGGQFF. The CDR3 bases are TGTGCCACCAGCAGAGGAGCTAGCGGGGGGGGGCAGTTCTTC.